These 8 T cell receptor beta chains share one sample of origin, sequenced in a study of persistence of HIV-infected CD4 T cells. This was the immunoSEQ version 4 assay in survey mode. TCRdb keeps only in-frame clones here, not all; method: immunoSEQ multiplex PCR. The table records 45,000 or so clones, 88% of them present only once. Cells were stimulated nonspecifically with anti-CD3/anti-CD28 magnetic beads. Responding CD4+ T cells were sorted by upregulation of both CD40 ligand and CD69. These receptors have no identified antigens. Source: CD4+ T cells sorted from PBMCs after roughly 17-hour stimulation, taken from a patient who received antiretroviral therapy. The receptors were gathered from an adult woman with HIV who was CMV-seropositive.

This sequence joins TRBV27 and TRBJ1-5; TRBD1 might be the D (6 bases). Germline values: CDR1 MNHEY, CDR2 SMNVEV (reference sequence). The V gene lost 5 bases and the J gene lost 4 bases, with 12 bases spanning the gap. This CDR3 is built from 14 residues. CDR3 sequence: CASSPPGENQPQHF. The CDR3 coding sequence is TGTGCCAGCAGTCCCCCAGGGGAGAATCAGCCCCAGCATTTT.

This clone was seen only once. The chain couples TRBV27 to TRBJ1-6, with TRBD1 matching 9 bases. Germline V lookup: CDR1 MNHEY, CDR2 SMNVEV (reference sequence). V lost 2 bases to trimming and J lost 7 bases; unmatched junction nucleotides: 6. CDR3 size: 16 residues. The CDR3 loop reads CASSLGAGTGNSPLHF. CDR3 in DNA: TGTGCCAGCAGTTTAGGCGCCGGGACAGGGAATTCACCCCTCCACTTT.

This clone was counted between two and nine times. This chain joins TRBV9 and TRBJ2-5; 7 nucleotides align to TRBD2. Germline loops: CDR1 SGDLS, CDR2 YYNGEE. CDR3 size: 15 residues. The trim removed 4 bases at V and 5 bases at J, leaving 11 bases unmatched. CDR3 DNA sequence: TGTGCCAGCAGCTTTACTAGCGCTTCTGGGGAGACCCAGTACTTC. Residues: CASSFTSASGETQYF.

The V and J genes are TRBV3-1 (or the pseudogene TRBV3-2) and TRBJ1-1; D is uncertain. The V end lost 0 bases, the J end lost 1 base, and 6 bases lay between the germline ends. The CDR3 sequence is 14 residues long. Germline V gene sequence: CDR1 LGHDT, CDR2 YNNKEL (reference sequence). The CDR3 reads CASSQEARNTEAFF. The CDR3 DNA reads TGTGCCAGCAGCCAAGAGGCCAGGAACACTGAAGCTTTCTTT.

This chain uses TRBV19 with TRBJ1-1, with D hard to call. Germline assignment: CDR1 LNHDA and CDR2 SQIVND (reference sequence). CDR3 length: 13 residues. V was pared by 8 bases and J by 0 bases, with 10 bases between. The chain's CDR3 is CASAKGLNTEAFF. CDR3 in DNA: TGTGCCAGTGCTAAGGGTTTGAACACTGAAGCTTTCTTT.

This clone was detected only once. The chain recombines TRBV9 with TRBJ2-2; 7 bases map to TRBD2. After removal of 0 bases from V and 5 bases from J, the junction contained 7 bases not matched to a gene. Germline CDR1 is SGDLS and CDR2 is YYNGEE. CDR3 size: 16 residues. In nucleotides, the CDR3 is TGTGCCAGCAGCGTAGGCGGCGCGGGGGTTACCGGGGAGCTGTTTTTT. It encodes CASSVGGAGVTGELFF.

V is TRBV5-1 and J is TRBJ2-5; the match to TRBD2 covers 8 bases. The germline gives CDR1 SGHRS, CDR2 YFSETQ. There are 15 residues in the CDR3. V gave up 3 bases and J gave up 5 bases; unmatched junction bases: 9. CDR3 nucleotides: TGCGCCAGCAGCTGGGGGACTAGGGGGGCGGAGACCCAGTACTTC. Amino acids: CASSWGTRGAETQYF.

J is TRBJ1-5 and V is TRBV6-2 or TRBV6-3, with a possible D match to TRBD1 (6 bases). The V end lost 6 bases, the J end lost 6 bases, and 21 bases lay between the germline ends. The germline V gene has CDR1 MNHEY and CDR2 SVGEGT. This CDR3 is 16 amino acids long. The CDR3 DNA reads TGTGCCAGCAGCCCTTCGGGGGCAGGAGGTAGTCAGCCCCAGCATTTT. Translating it yields CASSPSGAGGSQPQHF.